One and the same sample provided the 23 T cell receptor beta chains below, sequenced in a study of spatial heterogeneity in lung cancer (dated by TCRdb to the late 2010s). Overall study outcomes, separate from this receptor: The tumor nonsynonymous mutation count correlated with the number of expanded intratumoral alpha and beta TCRs.

The antigens for these receptors are not known. The method was 5' RACE. Sequenced on a NextSeq 500. TCRdb trimmed the raw reads at Q25, called clones with MiXCR and kept productive beta chains. Rows with a matching CDR3 protein are joined into one entry that keeps the most common DNA and genes. Across this sample there are roughly 10,000 distinct CDR3 sequences, with approximately 7.5% seen only once. The ten largest clones add up to approximately 20% of the sample. The time point tag for this specimen amounts to: sample taken at primary tumor resection. The material sequenced was lung tumor tissue, taken at surgery. These receptors were taken from a female donor with early-stage non-small cell lung cancer.

For this clonotype: Little can be read into the size of this beta chain, an off-target read in a library designed for alpha chains. This chain joins TRBV14 and TRBJ2-5; 12 positions match TRBD2. The CDR3 has 17 amino acids. The germline gives CDR1 SGHDN, CDR2 FVKESK. V gave up 4 bases and J gave up 3 bases; unmatched junction bases: 9. The CDR3 reads CASSRLAGGPREETQYF. The CDR3 DNA reads as TGTGCCAGCAGCCGCCTAGCGGGGGGGCCAAGGGAAGAGACCCAGTACTTC.

This clonotype was seen ten or more times. This beta chain is an off-target read within a library intended for alpha chains, so its frequency means little. The chain recombines TRBV5-1 with TRBJ1-1, with D hard to call. The V end was cut by 0 bases, the J end by 1 base, with 7 bases between. Germline V gene data show CDR1 as SGHRS and CDR2 as YFSETQ. The CDR3 totals 14 residues. CDR3 in amino acids: CASSLEAANTEAFF. CDR3 in DNA: TGCGCCAGCAGCTTGGAAGCAGCGAACACTGAAGCTTTCTTT.

Details on this clonotype: This beta chain is a stray sequence in a library constructed for alpha chains; its clone size is not meaningful. This chain links TRBV11-2 with TRBJ2-1; D uncertain. Trimming removed 0 bases at V and 9 bases at J, with 9 bases between. CDR3 length: 13 amino acids. Germline V gene sequence: CDR1 SGHAT, CDR2 FQNNGV. CDR3 loop: CASSLDPLGEQFF. The CDR3 DNA sequence: TGTGCCAGCAGCTTAGATCCCCTTGGTGAGCAGTTCTTC.

The table lists this clonotype with many counts. This beta chain is a stray sequence in a library constructed for alpha chains; its clone size is not meaningful. This chain connects TRBV9 to TRBJ2-2; TRBD1 or TRBD2 may be the D gene (5 bases each). Between the trimmed V and J ends, which lost 5 bases and 2 bases, there was a span of 13 bases. The CDR3 totals 15 residues. In germline, CDR1 is SGDLS, CDR2 YYNGEE. The CDR3, as DNA: TGTGCCAGCAGTCGGGACGTAGTAAACACCGGGGAGCTGTTTTTT. Its translation is CASSRDVVNTGELFF.

This clonotype is labeled medium-sized. This beta chain slipped into a library made for alpha chains as a stray read, so its size is not meaningful. The rearrangement joins TRBV6-2 or TRBV6-3 to TRBJ1-5; D call uncertain. The CDR3 length is 13 residues. The V gene lost 2 bases and the J gene lost 3 bases, with 5 bases spanning the gap. CDR1 and CDR2 from the germline V gene are MNHEY and SVGEGT. CDR3 bases: TGTGCCAGCAGTTACGCAGACAATCAGCCCCAGCATTTT. It is translated as CASSYADNQPQHF.

This clonotype was seen ten or more times. This beta chain is an off-target read within a library intended for alpha chains, so its frequency means little. The chain uses TRBV5-1 and TRBJ2-3; TRBD1 agrees at 8 bases. J was trimmed by 2 bases and V by 4 bases; bases with no gene match: 15. Germline loops: CDR1 SGHRS, CDR2 YFSETQ. This CDR3 region has 18 residues. CDR3 nucleotide sequence: TGCGCCAGCAGCGCGGGACAGGCCGGGTGGGGGCACACAGATACGCAGTATTTT. It codes for CASSAGQAGWGHTDTQYF.

This clonotype was observed at least ten times. As an off-target read in a library built for alpha chains, this beta chain has a frequency of little significance. This chain uses TRBV6-4 with TRBJ2-6; D remains unclear. V was trimmed by 5 bases and J by 0 bases, leaving 8 bases between them. This CDR3 contains 15 residues. Germline CDR1 MRHNA, CDR2 SNTAGT. For the CDR3, the DNA is TGTGCCAGCAGTTCAGAGAACTCTGGGGCCAACGTCCTGACTTTC. Protein: CASSSENSGANVLTF.

This clonotype was recorded many times. This beta chain is a stray sequence in a library constructed for alpha chains; its clone size is not meaningful. The chain employs TRBV4-1 and TRBJ2-1, with D unresolved. This CDR3 region has 13 residues. The V end lost 0 bases, the J end lost 9 bases, and 9 bases lay between the germline ends. The germline gives CDR1 MGHRA, CDR2 YSYEKL. The CDR3 spells CASSQDPFGEQFF. The CDR3 bases are TGCGCCAGCAGCCAAGACCCGTTTGGTGAGCAGTTCTTC.

Many counts were recorded for this clonotype. Since the library was made to target alpha chains, this beta chain is a stray read and its abundance is not meaningful. This CDR3 reads CASSLVSGNTEAFF. In DNA form, the CDR3 reads TGCGCCAGCAGCTTGGTCTCAGGGAATACTGAAGCTTTCTTT. The rearrangement links TRBV5-1 to TRBJ1-1; the D gene is possibly TRBD1 (5 bases). This CDR3 is built from 14 residues. Germline V gene sequence: CDR1 SGHRS, CDR2 YFSETQ. With 0 bases removed from V and 5 bases from J, the gap between germline ends came to 11 bases.

By sample share, this clonotype is medium-sized. In a library made to pick up alpha chains, this beta chain is a stray read with a size that means little. The chain has TRBV20-1 and TRBJ1-2; maybe TRBD1 (5 bases). The CDR3 contains 12 residues. Trimming pared 0 bases from V and 7 bases from J, leaving 9 bases between. CDR1 is DFQATT, CDR2 SNEGSKA, per germline (reference sequence). The CDR3 DNA sequence: TGCAGTGCTAGAGATGCCGGGGGTGGCTACACCTTC. This sequence encodes CSARDAGGGYTF.

This clonotype was detected ten times or more. For a library built for alpha chains, this beta chain is a stray read; little rests on its size. The chain carries TRBV11-2 and TRBJ1-3; D unresolved. The germline CDR1 and CDR2 sequences are SGHAT and FQNNGV. Trimming stripped 9 bases from V and 0 bases from J, with 6 bases between. There are 12 residues in the CDR3. CDR3 loop: CARARSGNTIYF. The CDR3 coding sequence is TGTGCCAGAGCTCGCTCTGGAAACACCATATATTTT.

This clonotype was seen many times. This beta chain appears as a stray read in a library generated for alpha chains; its size is not informative. The chain uses TRBV7-6 and TRBJ2-3, with 10 bases aligning to TRBD1. V shed 5 bases and J 0 bases; nucleotides not matched to a gene: 5. The CDR3 runs to 16 residues. Germline loops: CDR1 SGHVS, CDR2 FNYEAQ. CDR3 residues: CASSRTGQGSTDTQYF. CDR3 bases: TGTGCCAGCAGCCGGACGGGACAGGGGAGCACAGATACGCAGTATTTT.

Many counts were recorded for this clonotype. Found in a library prepared for alpha chains, this beta chain is an off-target read, and its abundance has little meaning. The rearrangement links TRBV6-4 to TRBJ2-3, with 7 bases lining up with TRBD2. The CDR3 contains 15 residues. The trim removed 0 bases at V and 0 bases at J, leaving 0 bases unmatched. CDR1 MRHNA and CDR2 SNTAGT come from the germline V gene. CDR3 DNA sequence: TGTGCCAGCAGTGACTCGACTAGCAGCACAGATACGCAGTATTTT. The encoded protein is CASSDSTSSTDTQYF.

Concerning this clonotype: This beta chain is an off-target read within a library intended for alpha chains, so its frequency means little. The rearrangement links TRBV6-5 to TRBJ2-1, with 9 bases that match TRBD2. The CDR3 loop spans 15 amino acids. J gave up 7 bases and V 5 bases, and 9 bases lay outside the gene matches. Germline-derived CDR1 and CDR2 are MNHEY and SVGAGI. This CDR3 reads CASSERRGGLNEQFF. The CDR3 DNA sequence: TGTGCCAGCAGTGAGAGGCGGGGGGGCTTGAATGAGCAGTTCTTC.

This clonotype was seen ten or more times. Since it is a stray read in a library aimed at alpha chains, this beta chain has a size that is not meaningful. The rearrangement links TRBV3-1 to TRBJ1-4; D gene uncertain. The V end lost 4 bases, the J end lost 4 bases, and 7 bases lay between the germline ends. Germline CDR1 and CDR2: LGHDT and YNNKEL (reference sequence). This CDR3 has 13 amino acids. The CDR3 loop is CASSPQLNEKLFF. CDR3 coding DNA: TGTGCCAGCAGCCCACAGCTTAATGAAAAACTGTTTTTT.

This clonotype is medium-sized in the sample. Within a library made for alpha chains, this beta chain is off target, and its count is uninformative. This chain joins TRBV27 and TRBJ2-5; 9 nucleotides line up with TRBD2. J was trimmed by 3 bases and V by 7 bases; bases with no gene match: 12. Looked up from germline, CDR1 is MNHEY and CDR2 is SMNVEV (reference sequence). The CDR3 covers 16 residues. The CDR3 sequence: CASNPSGLAGKETQYF. CDR3 sequence (DNA): TGTGCCAGCAACCCCTCCGGGCTAGCGGGGAAAGAGACCCAGTACTTC.

This clonotype was counted ten times or more. This beta chain represents an off-target read in a library built for alpha chains; its size is of limited meaning. The chain uses TRBV20-1 and TRBJ1-3; a weak D match, TRBD1 (5 bases). V lost 3 bases, J lost 0 bases, and 9 bases lay in between. The germline CDR1 and CDR2 sequences are DFQATT and SNEGSKA (reference sequence). CDR3 length: 14 amino acids. The CDR3, as DNA: TGCAGTGCTAGTGCGGACAACTCTGGAAACACCATATATTTT. Protein sequence: CSASADNSGNTIYF.

This clonotype was seen repeatedly, ten times or more. Since it is a stray read in a library aimed at alpha chains, this beta chain has a size that is not meaningful. The chain couples TRBV3-1 to TRBJ2-3; D uncertain. V lost 0 bases and J 0 bases, leaving 4 bases between the germline ends. CDR3 length: 14 amino acids. CDR1 is LGHDT, CDR2 YNNKEL, per germline (reference sequence). The CDR3 nucleotides are TGTGCCAGCAGCCAAGACGACAGCACAGATACGCAGTATTTT. Translated, it gives CASSQDDSTDTQYF.

This clonotype was counted many times. Since the library was made to target alpha chains, this beta chain is a stray read and its abundance is not meaningful. The chain combines TRBV7-9 with TRBJ2-7; D ambiguous. From germline, CDR1 is SEHNR and CDR2 FQNEAQ (reference sequence). V shed 5 bases and J shed 0 bases, with 8 bases lying between them. The CDR3 runs 13 residues. The CDR3 nucleotides read TGTGCCAGCAGCCCAAGGAGCTCCTACGAGCAGTACTTC. Translating gives CASSPRSSYEQYF.

At least ten counts were recorded for this clonotype. The library was built for alpha chains, so this beta chain is an off-target read and its size means little. The DNA of the CDR3 is TGTGCCAGCAGTTTAGCGCCAGGACACATGTCCTACGAGCAGTACTTC. This encodes CASSLAPGHMSYEQYF. The V call is TRBV12-3 or TRBV12-4, the J call TRBJ2-7, with D possibly being TRBD1 (5 bases). The CDR3 loop spans 16 amino acids. V was pared by 0 bases and J by 1 base, with 13 bases between.

This clonotype occurred a few times. This beta chain appears as a stray read in a library generated for alpha chains; its size is not informative. This chain uses TRBV20-1 with TRBJ2-1, with D perhaps matching TRBD2 (5 bases). V was trimmed by 5 bases and J by 2 bases, leaving 19 bases between them. The CDR3 consists of 16 residues. CDR1 and CDR2 (germline): DFQATT, SNEGSKA (reference sequence). The CDR3 DNA reads TGCAGTGCTGTAGACATCAACGGGAACGCCTACAATGAGCAGTTCTTC. This gives the protein CSAVDINGNAYNEQFF.

This clonotype was recorded at least ten times. Found in a library prepared for alpha chains, this beta chain is an off-target read, and its abundance has little meaning. The V and J genes are TRBV28 and TRBJ2-5; D is ambiguous. This CDR3 spans 15 amino acids. Trimming removed 3 bases from V and 1 base from J, with 12 bases in between. Germline V lookup: CDR1 MDHEN, CDR2 SYDVKM. The CDR3: CASSLAVRAQETQYF. The CDR3 DNA reads as TGTGCCAGCAGTTTGGCTGTCCGGGCCCAAGAGACCCAGTACTTC.

Note on this clonotype: A read error may explain this, as a much larger clone is one base away. The size of this beta chain means little, since it is a stray read in a library made for alpha chains. This chain connects TRBV11-3 to TRBJ2-7, with D perhaps matching TRBD1 (5 bases). V was cut by 5 bases and J by 6 bases, with 8 bases left in between. This CDR3 has 11 amino acids. The germline V gene has CDR1 SGHNT and CDR2 YENEEA. CDR3 region: CASSLGVEQYF. The CDR3 DNA reads TGTGCCAGCAGCCTAGGGGTCGAGCAGTACTTC.